This T cell receptor beta chain was captured in a study of human T cells and chemical hapten exposure. Turning to the study itself: For sensitization, 2% DPC was applied to an approximately 2 cm by approximately 2 cm patch of upper inner arm skin. Yields of TCR per sample differed, chiefly owing to small differences in pooled library volume. Study-wide points: Donors were affected by alopecia, so their immune reaction might vary from that of healthy individuals.

This clonotype showed up many times. The antigen remains undetermined. Trimming left V 4 bases short and J 7 bases short, with 17 bases between. Looked up from germline, CDR1 is LGHDT and CDR2 is YNNKEL (reference sequence). The CDR3 totals 15 residues. TCRdb fed the RACE reads into MiXCR, producing one record per CDR3 protein. The sample lists some 45,000 distinct CDR3 sequences; more than 8.5% were seen once. As to time point: patch test 2, 6 weeks after DPC sensitization. Noted treatment: therapeutic diphenylcyclopropenone sensitization with weekly scalp DPC. The template was total RNA from unfractionated whole blood.

The TCR comes from a woman between 40 and 55 years old with alopecia areata. Some clones in this sample may be carry-over from other donors' samples. The source material was whole blood, sampled in connection with sensitization to the hapten diphenylcyclopropenone (DPC). The chain recombines TRBV3-1 with TRBJ1-3; no reliable D call. CDR3 DNA: TGTGCCAGCAGCCCAACAGTTGGGGTGTCTAACACCATATATTTT. This encodes CASSPTVGVSNTIYF.